Following are 2 T cell receptor beta chains from one sample sequenced in a study of blood T cell repertoires in COVID-19. The data were produced by immunoSEQ multiplex PCR, yet TCRdb's version contains in-frame clones alone and is incomplete. Of around 340,000 clones in the sample, about 88% were seen once. What was sequenced was PBMCs or T cells enriched from blood (not recorded which). All receptors derive from a woman under 40 who had been exposed to COVID-19.

This clone was detected only once. The chain uses TRBV28 and TRBJ2-7, with D hard to call. The V gene lost 6 bases and the J gene lost 6 bases, with 21 bases spanning the gap. CDR1 and CDR2 from the germline V gene are MDHEN and SYDVKM. This CDR3 is built from 15 residues. CDR3: CASSEPTPRRPEQYF. The CDR3 DNA reads TGTGCCAGCAGCGAACCCACCCCCAGGCGTCCCGAGCAGTACTTC.

This clone was seen just once. V gene TRBV15 combines with J gene TRBJ1-2, with D possibly being TRBD1 (6 bases). From germline, CDR1 is LNHNV and CDR2 YYDKDF (reference sequence). Trimming took off 3 bases at V and 5 bases at J, with 19 bases between the two ends. This CDR3 region has 16 residues. The CDR3 DNA sequence: TGTGCCACCAGCAGGGGCGGTAACAGGGAGTTTTATGGCTACACCTTC. Residues: CATSRGGNREFYGYTF.